This TCR beta chain comes out of a study of blood T cell repertoires in COVID-19. Study overall: Acute-phase and convalescent COVID-19 samples originated in the United States, Italy and Spain. The cDNA or gDNA used as material had been derived from T cells, B-cell-depleted T cells, or PBMCs.

Per the original methods: How many nucleated cells were present was estimated from reference gene primer amplification. Only in-frame clones appear in the TCRdb table, and some are missing; sequencing was by immunoSEQ multiplex PCR. V and J calls and clone size are copied from that table; D and trimming were computed from the DNA. The table records roughly 77,000 clones, 70% to 85% of them present only once. V lost 7 bases, J lost 8 bases, and 9 bases stayed unmatched. Germline V gives CDR1 SGHVS, CDR2 FQNEAQ. The CDR3 loop spans 14 amino acids. The chain couples TRBV7-8 to TRBJ1-4; 8 positions match TRBD1. Material for sequencing was peripheral blood. The TCR originated in a man aged 55 to 69 with active or convalescent COVID-19. The CDR3 reads CASTQTGVREKLFF. The DNA for the CDR3 is TGTGCCAGCACTCAGACAGGGGTCAGGGAAAAACTGTTTTTT.